This T cell receptor beta chain was recovered during a study of T-cell memory formation after mild COVID-19 (dated by TCRdb to the early 2020s). Some background on the complete study: TCR sequence clusters from the two donors were largely donor specific. The cohort was made up of two young adult volunteers, one female and one male, who were previously healthy. T-cell clones expanding and contracting after mild COVID-19 in two donors were tracked by longitudinal TCRalpha and TCRbeta repertoire sequencing. Overall study outcomes, separate from this receptor: Only a couple of mild cases were covered by the study, and larger cohorts that include severe cases with pre-infection samples were considered necessary. From day 15 to 85, contracting clones showed balanced CD4/CD8 phenotypes, whereas a second wave of clones that expanded from day 15 to 37 leaned towards CD4+. Contracting CD4+ clones appeared mostly in the CM and EM memory subsets, whereas CD8+ clones were enriched in EMRA. The second-wave clones that peaked on day 37 were not confirmed to be SARS-CoV-2 specific. Some responding clones were found in pre-infection memory, which suggests that pre-existing cross-reactive memory T cells took part in the SARS-CoV-2 response.

PBMCs were isolated by Ficoll-Paque density gradient centrifugation. This clonotype has only a few counts. Its antigen specificity is not known. Base qualities are missing; no much larger clone stands one base away. CDR3 length: 14 amino acids, cysteine to phenylalanine. CDR3 DNA is the only sequence kept; it has 42 bases, read in frame from the first base. Trimming costs V 6 bases and J 2 bases, and their ends lie 14 bases apart. CDR1 is given as MNHNY and CDR2 as SVGAGI, both from the germline V gene (reference sequence). Instrument used: Illumina NovaSeq 6000. Using 5'RACE with constant-segment primers, TCRalpha and TCRbeta cDNA libraries were constructed, with sample barcodes and unique molecular identifiers added in the process. RNA was extracted from every sample with Trizol reagent. Amplification of the libraries took two PCR steps, and the second step added a second sample barcode plus Illumina TruSeq adapters. Sequencing of libraries was performed on an Illumina NovaSeq with 2 x 150 bp paired-end reads. As for the authors' bioinformatics: Demultiplexing of reads and collapsing into UMI-guided consensus sequences were performed with migec v1.2.7. Using mixcr v2.1.11, UMI consensuses were aligned to TRA and TRB V and J templates and then assembled into clonotypes. Expanded or contracted clonotypes were those called significant by both edgeR and NoisET, with noise models trained on biological replicates. edgeR calls used a false discovery rate-adjusted p below 0.01 and a log2 fold-change threshold of 1. As an exploratory analysis of dynamics, max-normalized trajectories of the 1000 most abundant clonotypes were examined by PCA with hierarchical clustering. Separately sequenced CD4+ and CD8+ repertoires were used to assign the CD4 or CD8 phenotype of responding clones. TCRdb handled the public reads itself, with Q25 trimming in fastp and clone calling in MiXCR, and kept productive beta chains. Each CDR3 protein appears once, grouped with its most common genes and DNA. Clone size and V and J calls follow TCRdb, not the original study. For this sample there are around 370,000 distinct CDR3 sequences; around 20% appear just once. The ten largest clonotypes hold approximately 12% of the sample.

The clonotype was recovered from an adult woman who had mild COVID-19 (a few samples of this study predate the infection). The sample titles of this study are shuffled in the database, so cell type and time point are left out; the donor was told from shared clones. Material for sequencing was PBMCs or a T cell subset sorted from them (not recorded which). The rearranged chain carries TRBV6-6 and TRBJ2-7; TRBD1 is perhaps the D gene, given 5 matching bases. At the DNA level, the sequence is TGTGCCAGCAGCTCCAAAGGGGTAACCTACGAGCAGTACTTC. Translation gives CASSSKGVTYEQYF.